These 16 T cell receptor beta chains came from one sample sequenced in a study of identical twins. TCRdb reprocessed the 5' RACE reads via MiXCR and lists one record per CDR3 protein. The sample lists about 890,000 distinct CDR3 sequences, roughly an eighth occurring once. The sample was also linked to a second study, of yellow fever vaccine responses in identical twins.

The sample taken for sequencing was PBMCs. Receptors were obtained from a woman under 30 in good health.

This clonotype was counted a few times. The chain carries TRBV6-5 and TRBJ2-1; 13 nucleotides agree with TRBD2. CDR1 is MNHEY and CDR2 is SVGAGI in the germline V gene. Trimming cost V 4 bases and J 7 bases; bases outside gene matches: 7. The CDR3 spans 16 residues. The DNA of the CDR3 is TGTGCCAGCAGTTTCCGAACTAGCGGGAGGGGGAATGAGCAGTTCTTC. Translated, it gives CASSFRTSGRGNEQFF.

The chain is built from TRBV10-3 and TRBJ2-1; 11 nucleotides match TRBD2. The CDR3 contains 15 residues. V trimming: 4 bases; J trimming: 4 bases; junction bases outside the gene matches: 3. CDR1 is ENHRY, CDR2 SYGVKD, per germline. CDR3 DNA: TGTGCCATCAGTGGTAGCGGGGGGGATTACAATGAGCAGTTCTTC. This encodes CAISGSGGDYNEQFF.

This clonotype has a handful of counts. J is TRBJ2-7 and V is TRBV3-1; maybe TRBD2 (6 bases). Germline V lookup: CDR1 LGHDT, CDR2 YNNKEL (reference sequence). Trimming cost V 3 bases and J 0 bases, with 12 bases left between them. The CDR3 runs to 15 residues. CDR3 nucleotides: TGTGCCAGCAGCCAGGGCGGGGCGAACTCCTACGAGCAGTACTTC. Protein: CASSQGGANSYEQYF.

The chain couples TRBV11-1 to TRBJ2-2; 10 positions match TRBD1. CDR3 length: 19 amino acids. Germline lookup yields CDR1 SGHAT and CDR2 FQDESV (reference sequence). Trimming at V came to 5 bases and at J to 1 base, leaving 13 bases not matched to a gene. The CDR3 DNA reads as TGTGCCAGCAGCCCCATCGCCCGGGACAGGGGAGAGAACACCGGGGAGCTGTTTTTT. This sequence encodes CASSPIARDRGENTGELFF.

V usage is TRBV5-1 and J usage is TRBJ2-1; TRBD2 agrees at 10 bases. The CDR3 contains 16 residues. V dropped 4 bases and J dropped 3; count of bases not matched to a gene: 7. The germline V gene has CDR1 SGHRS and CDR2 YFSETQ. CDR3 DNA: TGCGCCAGCAGCATCACGCTAGCGGGGGTCTACAATGAGCAGTTCTTC. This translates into CASSITLAGVYNEQFF.

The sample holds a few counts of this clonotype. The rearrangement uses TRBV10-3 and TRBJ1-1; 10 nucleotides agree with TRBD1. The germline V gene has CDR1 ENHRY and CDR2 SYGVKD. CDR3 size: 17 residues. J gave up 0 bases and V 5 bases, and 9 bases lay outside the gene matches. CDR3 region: CAISMTGGGGMNTEAFF. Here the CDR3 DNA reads TGTGCCATCAGTATGACAGGGGGCGGAGGGATGAACACTGAAGCTTTCTTT.

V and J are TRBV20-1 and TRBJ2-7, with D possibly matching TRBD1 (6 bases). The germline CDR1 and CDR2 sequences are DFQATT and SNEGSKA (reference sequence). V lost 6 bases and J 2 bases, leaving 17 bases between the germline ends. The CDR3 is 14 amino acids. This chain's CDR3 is CSARESGHTYEQYF. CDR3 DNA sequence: TGCAGTGCCAGGGAGTCGGGACATACCTACGAGCAGTACTTC.

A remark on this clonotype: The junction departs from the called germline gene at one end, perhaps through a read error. DNA for the CDR3: TGTGCCGTCAGTACCGGGACAGGGTCCACAGATACGCAGTATTTT. This encodes CAVSTGTGSTDTQYF. The chain is built from TRBV10-3 and TRBJ2-3, with TRBD1 matching 9 bases. CDR3 length: 15 amino acids. Germline loops: CDR1 ENHRY, CDR2 SYGVKD.

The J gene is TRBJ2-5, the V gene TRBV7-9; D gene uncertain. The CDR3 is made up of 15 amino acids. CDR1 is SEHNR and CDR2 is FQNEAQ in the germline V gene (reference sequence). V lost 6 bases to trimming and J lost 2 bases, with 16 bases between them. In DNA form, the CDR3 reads TGTGCCAGCAGACCCCTCCCAACGGGTCAAGAGACCCAGTACTTC. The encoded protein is CASRPLPTGQETQYF.

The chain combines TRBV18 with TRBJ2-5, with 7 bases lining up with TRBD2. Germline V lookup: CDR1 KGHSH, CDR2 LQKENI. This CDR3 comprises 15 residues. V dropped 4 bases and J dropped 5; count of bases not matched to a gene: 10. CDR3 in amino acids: CASSQSRAGEETQYF. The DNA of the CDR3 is TGTGCCAGCTCACAATCGCGGGCGGGAGAGGAGACCCAGTACTTC.

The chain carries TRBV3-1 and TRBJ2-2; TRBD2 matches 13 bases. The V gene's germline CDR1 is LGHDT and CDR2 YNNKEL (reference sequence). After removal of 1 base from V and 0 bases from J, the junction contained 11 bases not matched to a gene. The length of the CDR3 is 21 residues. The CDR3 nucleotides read TGTGCCAGCAGCCAAGCTAACAAACTAGCGGGAGGGTTCCCGAACACCGGGGAGCTGTTTTTT. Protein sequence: CASSQANKLAGGFPNTGELFF.

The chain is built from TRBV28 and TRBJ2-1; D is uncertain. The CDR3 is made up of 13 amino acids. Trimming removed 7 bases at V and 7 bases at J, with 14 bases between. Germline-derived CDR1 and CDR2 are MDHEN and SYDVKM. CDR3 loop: CASTPQIPNEQFF. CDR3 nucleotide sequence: TGTGCCAGCACCCCTCAAATCCCAAATGAGCAGTTCTTC.

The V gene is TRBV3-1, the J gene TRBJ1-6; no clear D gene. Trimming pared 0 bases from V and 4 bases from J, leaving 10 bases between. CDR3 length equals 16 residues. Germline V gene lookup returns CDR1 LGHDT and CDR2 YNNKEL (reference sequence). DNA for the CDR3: TGTGCCAGCAGCCAAGATCGGCGGATTTATAATTCACCCCTCCACTTT. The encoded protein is CASSQDRRIYNSPLHF. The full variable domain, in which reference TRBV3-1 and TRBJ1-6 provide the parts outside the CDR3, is DTAVSQTPKYLVTQMGNDKSIKCEQNLGHDTMYWYKQDSKKFLKIMFSYNNKELIINETVPNRFSPKSPDKAHLNLHINSLELGDSAVYFCASSQDRRIYNSPLHFGNGTRLTVT.

The CDR3 is CASTLQGARLSGELFF. CDR3 in DNA: TGTGCCAGCACGTTACAGGGGGCCCGATTATCGGGGGAGCTGTTTTTT. V and J are TRBV27 and TRBJ2-2; TRBD1 aligns across 9 bases. This CDR3 contains 16 residues. Trimming took 7 bases from V and 8 from J; bases not matched to a gene: 14. Germline V gene sequence: CDR1 MNHEY, CDR2 SMNVEV (reference sequence).

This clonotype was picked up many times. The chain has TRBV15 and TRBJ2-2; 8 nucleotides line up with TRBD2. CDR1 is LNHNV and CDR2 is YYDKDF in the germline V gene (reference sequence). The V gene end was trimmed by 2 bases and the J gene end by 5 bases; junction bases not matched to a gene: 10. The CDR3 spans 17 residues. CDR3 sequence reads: CATSRQRQSGSTGELFF. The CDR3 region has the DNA TGTGCCACCAGCAGACAGCGACAGAGCGGGAGTACCGGGGAGCTGTTTTTT.

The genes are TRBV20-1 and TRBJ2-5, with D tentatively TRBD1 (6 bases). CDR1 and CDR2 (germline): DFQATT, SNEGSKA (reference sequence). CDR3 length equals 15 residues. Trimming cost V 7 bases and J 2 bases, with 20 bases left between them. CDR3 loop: CSGAYGGAIQETQYF. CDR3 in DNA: TGCAGTGGGGCCTATGGGGGCGCGATTCAAGAGACCCAGTACTTC.